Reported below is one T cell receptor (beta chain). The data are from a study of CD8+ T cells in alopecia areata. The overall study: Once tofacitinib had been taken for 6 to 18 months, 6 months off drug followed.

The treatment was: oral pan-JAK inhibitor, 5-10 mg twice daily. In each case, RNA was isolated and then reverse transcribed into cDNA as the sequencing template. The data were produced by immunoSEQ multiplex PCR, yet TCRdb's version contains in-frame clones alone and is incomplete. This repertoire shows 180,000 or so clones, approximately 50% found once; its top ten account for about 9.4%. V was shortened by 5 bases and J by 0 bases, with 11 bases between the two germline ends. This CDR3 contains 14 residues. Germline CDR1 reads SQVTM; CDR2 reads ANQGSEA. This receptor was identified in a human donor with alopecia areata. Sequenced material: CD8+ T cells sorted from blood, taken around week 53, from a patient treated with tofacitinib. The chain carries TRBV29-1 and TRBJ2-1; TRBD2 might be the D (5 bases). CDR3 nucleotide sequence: TGCAGCGTTTCGGGGTCATCCTCCTACAATGAGCAGTTCTTC. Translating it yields CSVSGSSSYNEQFF.